This entry features one TCR beta chain sequence. The specificity of this receptor is unknown. At one boundary the junction diverges from the germline segment, which might be a read error. The record originates from a study of read filtering for tumor transcriptome and immune sequencing (TCRdb year 2020). A note on the overall study: Of the patients in the cohort, 17 were male and fewer than 15 were female, and their mean age was about 72 years, with a range of roughly 47 to 80. By revised international staging, fewer than ten patients were R-ISS I, about 17 were R-ISS II and about 7 were R-ISS III. Whole-transcriptome libraries were prepared with the TruSeq RNA Access Library Prep Kit after DNase treatment. Per sample, about 4 to 10.27 million TCR-region mapped reads were obtained with IR-seq, compared with only roughly 85 to 1,300 with RNA-seq. Using the same bone marrow samples, the study ran both targeted immune repertoire sequencing and bulk whole-transcriptome sequencing and then compared the TCR repertoires from each method. One main goal was a read-filtering strategy for immune repertoire data, in particular deciding whether clonotypes backed by only one read should be removed.

Here is what the overall study found, with its caveats: Single-read clonotypes made up about 80% of clonotypes but only around 4% of total reads in IR-seq, compared with just under 75% of clonotypes and roughly 40% of reads in RNA-seq. IR-seq captured clonotypes at much higher depth and more reliably than RNA-seq, and smaller IR-seq throughput sufficed to identify most shared clonotypes. Rather than purified T cells, the sorted CD138-negative fraction was a mixed bone marrow immune population. Removing single-read clonotypes increased the correlation between IR-seq and RNA-seq shared clonotype proportions.

TCR libraries were constructed from 300 to 400 ng RNA using the Immunoverse kit, and molecular barcoded adaptors covering alpha/delta and beta/gamma chains were employed. TCR library preparation used the same RNA that went into transcriptome sequencing. Sequencing of TCR libraries was carried out on an Illumina HiSeq 4000 with 2 x 150 cycles. In the source study's methods: MiXCR aligned TCR reads to human V, D, J and C references and assembled the aligned reads into CDR3 clonotypes, with quality filtering and error correction included. The tcR package in R was used for analysis of clonotype counts and gene usage diversity. For inspection of raw mapping reads, RNA-seq reads were mapped by STAR aligner version 2.5.3a onto GRCh37 of the human genome. To test the effect of sequencing depth on detected clonotypes, IR-seq fastq files were randomly downsampled using Seqtk 1.3. TCRdb reprocessed the public reads (quality trimming at Q25 with fastp, clone calling with MiXCR) and kept in-frame beta chains. Each entry is one CDR3 protein sequence, shown with its most common DNA and genes. These V and J calls rely on TCRdb rather than the paper's analysis. Present in this sample are about 19,000 distinct CDR3 sequences, around 20% of which were seen just once. The top ten constitute around 24% of the sample.

Each patient had bone marrow sampled at the time of active disease. Isolation of bone marrow mononuclear cells was performed by Ficoll-Hypaque density gradient centrifugation. CD138-negative cells were obtained by negative selection after labeling with CD138 magnetic microbeads on a MACS separator, removing myeloma plasma cells. The purity of the isolated cells was checked by flow cytometry with CD138 antibodies on an Attune NxT. Total RNA was extracted with TRIzol reagent and quantified with a NanoDrop spectrophotometer. Paired RNA-seq and IR-seq were performed on the CD138-negative bone marrow sample of each patient. CDR3 length: 14 amino acids, cysteine to phenylalanine. Left in the record is the CDR3 DNA by itself, 42 bases read in frame from the first base. CDR1 and CDR2, per the germline V gene (reference sequence), are LGHDT and YNNKEL.

This receptor was taken from a donor aged 40 or over with multiple myeloma. The chain employs TRBV3-1 and TRBJ2-7; tentative D gene TRBD2, with 5 bases matching. The sequenced sample consisted of a population of CD138-negative cells sorted from bone marrow. The meaning of the sample's cell subset or site label: bone marrow mononuclear cells depleted of CD138+ plasma/myeloma cells by negative magnetic selection. The CDR3 protein is CASRLAPSSYERYF. The base sequence is TGTGCCAGCAGACTGGCCCCTAGCAGCTACGAGCGGTACTTC.